This is a list of T cell receptor beta chains from one sample in a study of shared clonotypes between healthy human individuals. Sequenced by immunoSEQ multiplex PCR; TCRdb stores in-frame clones only, minus some. The repertoire consists of more than 600,000 clones, with 92% occurring once and the leading ten covering 24%. Sequenced material: naive CD8+ T cells sorted from blood. These receptors were obtained from a man younger than 45 in good health. The CDR3 runs from the conserved cysteine through the conserved F or W. Fields, in order: clone size, V gene, D gene, J gene, CDR3 DNA, CDR3 protein. A D gene is named only where the DNA matches it firmly. Clone size, where shown, is once, few, many, or a class for clones that have expanded.

NA	TRBV27	NA	TRBJ2-7	TGTGCCAGCAGTTTAACTGTAGCCTACGAGCAGTACTTC	CASSLTVAYEQYF
once	TRBV7-9	NA	TRBJ2-7	TGTGCCAGCAGCTTAGCGATAGCCGAGCAGTACTTC	CASSLAIAEQYF
NA	TRBV11-2	NA	TRBJ2-1	TGTGCCAGCAGCTTAGATGGATGGGACCCTTTAGCCTACAATGAGCAGTTCTTC	CASSLDGWDPLAYNEQFF
NA	TRBV19	NA	TRBJ1-1	TGTGCCAGTAGCCGAGACGGAATGAACACTGAAGCTTTCTTT	CASSRDGMNTEAFF
NA	TRBV4-1	NA	TRBJ2-5	TGCGCCAGCAGCCAAGATTTTTCGCGGGACGAAGAGACCCAGTACTTC	CASSQDFSRDEETQYF
NA	TRBV18	NA	TRBJ2-7	TGTGCCAGCTCACCACCGGGACAAGTCTACGAGCAGTACTTC	CASSPPGQVYEQYF
NA	TRBV27	NA	TRBJ2-7	TGTGCCAGCAGTTTTGGGGCCAAGTACGAGCAGTACTTC	CASSFGAKYEQYF
NA	TRBV28	TRBD2	TRBJ2-1	TGTGCCAGCAGCCGGAGCTTAGCGGGAGGGCGCGGAGAGCAGTTCTTC	CASSRSLAGGRGEQFF
NA	TRBV6-5	NA	TRBJ1-1	TGTGCCAGCAGTGGAACCGCGCCTCTGGAGGGAGCTTTCTTT	CASSGTAPLEGAFF
NA	TRBV28	NA	TRBJ2-7	TGTGCCACCGAGGGGGCGGGAGGTTATTACGAGCAGTACTTC	CATEGAGGYYEQYF
few	TRBV7-9	TRBD2	TRBJ2-3	TGTGCCAGCTCCCCGGAGGAGCGGGACACAGATACGCAGTATTTT	CASSPEERDTDTQYF
NA	TRBV7-8	NA	TRBJ1-2	TGTGCCAGCAGCTCAACTGTAGGGGTACGCAGGGATGGCTACACCTTC	CASSSTVGVRRDGYTF
NA	TRBV5-5	NA	TRBJ2-7	TGTGCCAGCAGCTTGGACAGGCTTTACGAGCAGTACTTC	CASSLDRLYEQYF
NA	TRBV7-9	NA	TRBJ2-3	TGTGCCAGCAGTCTAACCATTGCAGATACGCAGTATTTT	CASSLTIADTQYF
NA	TRBV7-2	NA	TRBJ2-5	TGTGCCAGCAGCACCCCTCCAGAAGAGACCCAGTACTTC	CASSTPPEETQYF
NA	TRBV7-8	NA	TRBJ2-7	TGTGCCAGCAGCCAGTCCGGGACCAGATTCTACGAGCAGTACTTC	CASSQSGTRFYEQYF
NA	TRBV2	NA	TRBJ1-1	TGTGCCAGCAGTTTGGCCAGGCGGAACACTGAAGCTTTCTTT	CASSLARRNTEAFF
NA	TRBV6-5	NA	TRBJ2-3	TGTGCCAGCAGGCAACTGGGAGATACGCAGTATTTT	CASRQLGDTQYF
once	TRBV29-1	TRBD2	TRBJ2-7	TGCAGCGTTGAAGAGTCTGCGGGAGGGCCTGACGAGCAGTACTTC	CSVEESAGGPDEQYF
NA	TRBV11-2	TRBD2	TRBJ2-2	TGTGCCAGCACCGGGACTAGCGGGCTGGGGAGGACCGGGGAGCTGTTTTTT	CASTGTSGLGRTGELFF
NA	TRBV19	TRBD1	TRBJ1-1	TGTGCCAGTAGTATCGGGCGGGGACAGGGGGCTCGTCGCACTGAAGCTTTCTTT	CASSIGRGQGARRTEAFF
NA	TRBV9	TRBD1	TRBJ1-2	TGTGCCAGCAGCGCCACAGGGGGTGGCTACACCTTC	CASSATGGGYTF
NA	TRBV19	NA	TRBJ1-1	TGTGCCAGTAGTATAGTGGTGGGGCCCACTGAAGCTTTCTTT	CASSIVVGPTEAFF
NA	TRBV7-6	TRBD1	TRBJ2-3	TGTGCCAGCAGCCGGGACAGTAGCACAGATACGCAGTATTTT	CASSRDSSTDTQYF
once	TRBV19	TRBD2	TRBJ2-2	TGTGCCAGTAGTATAGGAGTAGCGGGACCCACCGGGGAGCTGTTTTTT	CASSIGVAGPTGELFF
once	TRBV7-6	NA	TRBJ2-7	TGTGCCAGCAGCTTAGACCGGGGCTCCTACGAGCAGTACTTC	CASSLDRGSYEQYF
NA	TRBV7-9	TRBD2	TRBJ2-7	TGTGCCAGCAGCTTAACCGGGACTACCGCCTACGAGCAGTACTTC	CASSLTGTTAYEQYF
NA	TRBV7-9	NA	TRBJ2-6	TGTGCCAGCAGCTTCGGACAGTTGTCTGGGGCCAACGTCCTGACTTTC	CASSFGQLSGANVLTF
NA	TRBV7-3	NA	TRBJ2-7	TGTGCCAGCAGCTTACTCTACAGAGGATCCTACGAGCAGTACTTC	CASSLLYRGSYEQYF
NA	TRBV7-9	TRBD2	TRBJ2-1	TGTGCCAGCAGCTTAGGGACTAGTAACAACGAGCAGTTCTTC	CASSLGTSNNEQFF
NA	TRBV7-2	NA	TRBJ2-1	TGTGCCAGCCGACTCCCCTCCTCCAATGAGCAGTTCTTC	CASRLPSSNEQFF
NA	TRBV7-3	NA	TRBJ2-2	TGTGCCAGCAGCTTAACGTCCAGGGCGGCCGGGGAGCTGTTTTTT	CASSLTSRAAGELFF
once	TRBV5-1	TRBD1	TRBJ2-1	TGCGCCAGCAGCACTTGGACAGGGTTGGATGAGCAGTTCTTC	CASSTWTGLDEQFF
once	TRBV27	NA	TRBJ2-3	NA	CASSTSEGWDTQYF
NA	TRBV5-4	NA	TRBJ2-7	TGTGCCAGCAGCTTGGGTGGGACCTGGGAGCAGTACTTC	CASSLGGTWEQYF
NA	TRBV25-1	NA	TRBJ1-1	TGTGCCAGCATCGTCGGGGAGGGGGAAGCTTTCTTT	CASIVGEGEAFF
NA	TRBV5-1	NA	TRBJ1-1	TGCGCCAGCAGCTCCAACAGGAACACTGAAGCTTTCTTT	CASSSNRNTEAFF
NA	TRBV15	NA	TRBJ2-1	TGTGCCACCAGCAGAGTAGGGAGGGGGGGTGAGCAGTTCTTC	CATSRVGRGGEQFF
NA	TRBV11-2	TRBD2	TRBJ2-3	TGTGCCAGCAGCTTTGGTAGAAGCGGGAGCTTGACAGATACGCAGTATTTT	CASSFGRSGSLTDTQYF
NA	TRBV7-9	TRBD1	TRBJ2-3	TGTGCCAGCAGTCCAAATCAGGGGGCCACACTGGATACGCAGTATTTT	CASSPNQGATLDTQYF
NA	TRBV7-6	NA	TRBJ2-7	TGTGCCAGCAGCTTTCGGACGGGGAGCTCCTACGAGCAGTACTTC	CASSFRTGSSYEQYF
NA	TRBV5-4	NA	TRBJ1-2	TGTGCCAGCAGCTTGGTTCCATACTCGAAGGGCTACACCTTC	CASSLVPYSKGYTF
NA	TRBV7-9	TRBD1	TRBJ2-5	TGTGCCAGCAGCTTAGGGGGACAGGGGGAAGAGACCCAGTACTTC	CASSLGGQGEETQYF
NA	TRBV28	TRBD2	TRBJ2-7	TGTGCCAGCAGTTTATTCGCTAGCGGGAGCTACGAGCAGTACTTC	CASSLFASGSYEQYF
NA	TRBV5-6	TRBD2	TRBJ2-1	TGTGCCAGCAGCCCGGGACTAGCGCTCGGTGAGCAGTTCTTC	CASSPGLALGEQFF
once	TRBV11-1	NA	TRBJ2-7	TGTGCCAGCAGCTTGGGCAGCATCTACGAGCAGTACTTC	CASSLGSIYEQYF
NA	TRBV18	TRBD2	TRBJ2-7	TGTGCCAGCTCACCAGGGCGTGTTGACCTAGCGGGAGGGAGAAACGAGCAGTACTTC	CASSPGRVDLAGGRNEQYF
NA	TRBV6-6	TRBD2	TRBJ2-5	TGTGCCAGCAGTTCCTTAGCGGGAGGCCCACAAGAGACCCAGTACTTC	CASSSLAGGPQETQYF
NA	TRBV29-1	TRBD2	TRBJ2-7	TGCAGCGTGGGAGGACTAGCGGGAGAGGTATTTAACGAGCAGTACTTC	CSVGGLAGEVFNEQYF
NA	TRBV28	NA	TRBJ1-3	TGTGCCAGCAGTATTATGAGTCTAGGGACAAGCTCTGGAAACACCATATATTTT	CASSIMSLGTSSGNTIYF
NA	TRBV29-1	TRBD2	TRBJ2-7	TGCAGCGTTGAAGATAGGGCTAGCGGGCATTACGAGCAGTACTTC	CSVEDRASGHYEQYF
NA	TRBV7-6	NA	TRBJ2-5	TGTGCCAGCAGCTTAGATCCAGGGTGGGGAGAGACCCAGTACTTC	CASSLDPGWGETQYF
NA	TRBV9	TRBD2	TRBJ2-1	TGTGCCAGCAGCGTAGAAAGGACTAGCGGCAATGAGCAGTTCTTC	CASSVERTSGNEQFF
NA	TRBV6-4	NA	TRBJ1-1	TGTGCCAGCAGTGACGACGGATCGTATCGGATGAACACTGAAGCTTTCTTT	CASSDDGSYRMNTEAFF
NA	TRBV9	NA	TRBJ1-1	TGTGCCAGCAGCGTAGGCCAGAGCACTGAAGCTTTCTTT	CASSVGQSTEAFF
NA	TRBV28	NA	TRBJ2-1	TGTGCCAGCAGTTTAGGGGGTTCCTACAATGAGCAGTTCTTC	CASSLGGSYNEQFF
NA	TRBV2	NA	TRBJ2-2	TGTGCCAGCACCGAGACTAGGGGGTACACCGGGGAGCTGTTTTTT	CASTETRGYTGELFF
NA	TRBV28	TRBD2	TRBJ2-1	TGTGCCAGCAGCAGGACTAGCGGCAATGAGCAGTTCTTC	CASSRTSGNEQFF